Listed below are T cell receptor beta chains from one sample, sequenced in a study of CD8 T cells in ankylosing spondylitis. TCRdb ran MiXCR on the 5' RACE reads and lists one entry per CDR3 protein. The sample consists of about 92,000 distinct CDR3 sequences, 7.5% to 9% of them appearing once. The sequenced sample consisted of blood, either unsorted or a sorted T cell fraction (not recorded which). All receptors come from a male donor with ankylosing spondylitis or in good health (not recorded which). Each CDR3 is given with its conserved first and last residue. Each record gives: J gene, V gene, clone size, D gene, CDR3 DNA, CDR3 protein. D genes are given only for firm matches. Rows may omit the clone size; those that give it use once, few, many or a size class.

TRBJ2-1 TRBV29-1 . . TGCATCACCCTTCTGGAGGCAGAAGGATACAATGAGCAGTTCTTC CITLLEAEGYNEQFF
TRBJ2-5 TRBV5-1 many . TGCGCCAGCAGCTTGGACGTCAGCCTCCAAGAGACCCAGTACTTC CASSLDVSLQETQYF
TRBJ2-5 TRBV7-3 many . TGTGCCAGCAGCAGATCCCGGACAGATGACCCGTACTTC CASSRSRTDDPYF
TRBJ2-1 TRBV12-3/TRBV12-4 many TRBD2 TGTGCCAGCAGGGTGAGCGGGGGGCAATACAATGAGCAGTTCTTC CASRVSGGQYNEQFF
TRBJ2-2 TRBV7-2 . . TGTGCCAGCGGTGTCGGGGAGCTGTTTTTT CASGVGELFF
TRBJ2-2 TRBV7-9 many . TGTGCCAGCAGCCCCGGAAGGGGGGCGAACACCGGGGAGCTGTTTTTT CASSPGRGANTGELFF
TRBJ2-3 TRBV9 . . TGTGCCAGCAGCGTAACTAGACATACAGATACGCAGTATTTT CASSVTRHTDTQYF
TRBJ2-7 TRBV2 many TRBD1 TGTGCCAGCAGTGAAGCGAGGACACAGGGGACCGAGCAGTACTTC CASSEARTQGTEQYF
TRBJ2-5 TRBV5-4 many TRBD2 TGTGCCAGCAGCTTGGGGGGGGGACGGAACCCCCAAGAGACCCAGTACTTC CASSLGGGRNPQETQYF
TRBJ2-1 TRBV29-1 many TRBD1 TGCAGCGTAGCGGACAGGGAGCAGTTCTTC CSVADREQFF
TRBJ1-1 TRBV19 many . TGTGCCAGTAGTATCCCGAGGGGGGAGAGCACTGAAGCTTTCTTT CASSIPRGESTEAFF
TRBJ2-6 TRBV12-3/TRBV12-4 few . TGTGCCAGCAGTCCGGGCTCGAGGGGCACGAGCTCTGGGGCCAACGTCCTGACTTTC CASSPGSRGTSSGANVLTF
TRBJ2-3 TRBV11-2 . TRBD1 TGTGCCAGCAGCTTAGTCGGGACAGGGACGACTAGCACAGATACGCAGTATTTT CASSLVGTGTTSTDTQYF
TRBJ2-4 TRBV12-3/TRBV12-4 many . TGTGCCAGCAGTGGGTGGTCCAAAAACATTCAGTACTTC CASSGWSKNIQYF
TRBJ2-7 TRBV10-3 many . TGTGCCATCAGTGAGGTTACCTACGAGCAGTACTTC CAISEVTYEQYF
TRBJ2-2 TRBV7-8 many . TGTGCCAGCAGCCGCTCCGGGCTAGCCACCGGGGAGCTGTTTTTT CASSRSGLATGELFF
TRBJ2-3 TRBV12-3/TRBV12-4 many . TGTGCCAGCAGCCGCACCAGGGGGGATGGGACAGATACGCAGTATTTT CASSRTRGDGTDTQYF
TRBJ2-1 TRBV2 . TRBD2 TGTGCCAGCAGTGAAGGAGGAGGACTAGTTGGCAATGAGCAGTTCTTC CASSEGGGLVGNEQFF
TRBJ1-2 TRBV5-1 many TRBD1 TGCGCCAGCAGCTTGGTAGGTGGAGGGGGCGATGGCTACACCTTC CASSLVGGGGDGYTF
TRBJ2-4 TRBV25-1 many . TGTGCCAGCAGTGACCCCTATTATAGGGGAAACATTCAGTACTTC CASSDPYYRGNIQYF
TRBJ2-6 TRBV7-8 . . TGTGCCAGCTACGCTAAATTCCGGACAGATGTCGACTCTGGGGCCAACGTCCTGACTTTC CASYAKFRTDVDSGANVLTF
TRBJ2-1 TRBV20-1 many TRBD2 TGCAGTGCTCCGATTAGACTAGCGGAGCAGTTCTTC CSAPIRLAEQFF